This record looks at one T cell receptor (beta chain) sequence and its context. This clonotype is assessed as large (0.1 to 1%). The target of this receptor is not known. Per-base qualities were not stored, and no clone one base away is much larger. For memory regulatory T cells, the sort was based on CD4+ CD45RA- CD25high cells. Before staining and sorting, T cells were pre-enriched using a Miltenyi Pan T Cell isolation kit. Immunohistochemistry for estrogen receptor, progesterone receptor, HER2 and Ki-67 was used to characterize primary tumors. Within a few hours after surgery, fresh surgical tissue was processed by cutting the tissue into small fragments. Tissue fragments were enzymatically digested with Liberase TL plus DNase for 20 to 25 minutes and were then filtered through a 40-micrometer strainer. After DAPI live/dead staining, sorting was performed on a BD FACS Aria II with about 97-99% purity. The sorted cells were lysed in TCL buffer, and a Norgen Single Cell RNA purification kit, including DNase treatment, was used to purify the RNA.

Preparation of the library involved bulk RNA-seq. Instrument used: Illumina HiSeq 2500. The authors' analysis ran thus. CDR3 sequences in the separate targeted TCR-seq dataset were extracted from raw reads and quantified using MiXCR version 2.1.5 with default parameters. Each TCR-beta clone in the separate targeted TCR-seq dataset was defined by the V gene, J gene and CDR3 sequence taken together. In the separate targeted TCR-seq dataset, clones with fewer than three counts were first removed, after which only the 90% most strongly expressed clones per sample were kept. In the separate targeted TCR-seq dataset, Treg-Tconv overlap was computed as shared clones divided by total Treg clones per tissue, times 100. In TCRdb, the public reads were trimmed at Q25 with fastp and aligned with MiXCR, with productive beta chains retained. Rows are unified per CDR3 protein, each entry keeping the most common DNA and genes. TCRdb's processing, not the study's, gives the V and J calls here. Recorded for this sample are roughly 360 distinct CDR3 sequences; 20% to 25% of them occurred a single time. The top ten hold less than 35% of the sample.

Sequences SGHRS (CDR1) and YFSETQ (CDR2) are obtained from the germline V gene. There are 18 amino acids in the CDR3, from cysteine to phenylalanine inclusive. The entry retains the CDR3 DNA only, 54 bases that are in frame from base 1. Cut back by 7 bases and 1 base, the V and J ends lie 23 bases apart. This sample is part of a study of draining lymph node invasion in breast cancer (TCRdb year 2020). Looking at the study overall: A separate targeted assay used bulk TCR-beta CDR3 sequencing to compare sorted memory regulatory T cells with memory conventional CD4 T cells across breast cancer tissues. From every patient, the primary tumor plus matched non-invaded and tumor-invaded tumor-draining lymph nodes were collected, and both Treg and Tconv subsets were profiled. The separate targeted TCR sequencing included lymph nodes from five patients, and primary tumors were also sequenced for most of those five patients.

Broader findings and caveats from the paper: Some clones from the top 100 tumor clones were found in both invaded and non-invaded nodes, which suggests recirculation between the tumor and the draining nodes. Shared TCRs between Treg and Tconv subsets were considered suggestive but not proof of common clonal origin. The tumor top-100 clone tracking analysis was possible in only a couple of patients. According to the targeted TCR-seq data, Tregs appeared to be more clonally expanded than Tconvs in every tissue, and both subsets had lower diversity in tumor than in lymph nodes. The data could not resolve whether Treg conversion took place in a given organ or whether converted Tregs recirculated between nodes and tumor. Within each tissue, roughly 12-22% of Treg TCRs were also found among Tconvs, a result interpreted as suggesting peripheral Treg induction.

The receptor was derived from a female donor with luminal breast cancer. The chain is encoded by TRBV5-1 joined to TRBJ2-2, with no D gene named confidently. Sequenced material: sorted memory Tregs from the tumor. The cell subset or site label, read with the paper, signifies: CD45RA-negative sorted CD4+ T cells (memory Tconv or effector/memory Treg). The CDR3 loop reads CASRLMRGETLNTGELFF. The DNA sequence is as follows: TGCGCCAGCCGACTTATGCGTGGAGAGACATTGAACACCGGGGAGCTGTTTTTT.